This TCR beta chain was recorded in a study of blood T cell repertoires in COVID-19. At the level of the study: COVID-19 samples from acute and convalescent phases originated in the United States, Italy and Spain.

TCRdb keeps only in-frame clones here, not all; method: immunoSEQ multiplex PCR. The table lists 100,000 to 150,000 clones, 85% to 90% of them singletons. Germline CDR1 reads SGHRS; CDR2 reads YFSETQ. This CDR3 contains 15 residues. The ends lost 3 bases at V and 7 bases at J; junction bases unmatched: 7. The chain has TRBV5-1 and TRBJ1-4; 9 positions agree with TRBD1. The source material was peripheral blood. The sequence derives from a woman in her sixties or seventies with COVID-19, enrolled during active disease. The CDR3 is CASSSGQGMGEKLFF. The CDR3 DNA is TGCGCCAGCAGCTCCGGACAGGGGATGGGTGAAAAACTGTTTTTT. Full variable domain (outside the CDR3, taken from reference TRBV5-1 and TRBJ1-4): KAGVTQTPRYLIKTRGQQVTLSCSPISGHRSVSWYQQTPGQGLQFLFEYFSETQRNKGNFPGRFSGRQFSNSRSEMNVSTLELGDSALYLCASSSGQGMGEKLFFGSGTQLSVL.